This T cell receptor beta chain was captured in a study of blood T cells in healthy people across ages. Findings of the study overall: Percentage of naive T cells showed a strong correlation with TCR beta diversity.

The second PCR ran roughly 6 to 11 cycles with a sample-barcoded 5' primer and J-beta primers. MiXCR, run by TCRdb on the 5' RACE reads, gives a single entry per CDR3 protein. Among 650,000 to 800,000 distinct CDR3 sequences listed, under 65% were seen once. The CDR3 is made up of 13 amino acids. Germline CDR1 and CDR2: LGHDT and YNNKEL (reference sequence). As to this clonotype: Its antigen is not identified.

The material sequenced was blood. The rearrangement links TRBV3-1 to TRBJ2-5; D not resolved. The J call may not be correct, given that the DNA end is closer to TRBJ2-7. The clonotype originates from a woman of 80 years or more in good health. The CDR3 DNA is TGTGCCTCCAGCAGCTCCTTTAGGTACGAGCAGTACTTC. It specifies CASSSSFRYEQYF.